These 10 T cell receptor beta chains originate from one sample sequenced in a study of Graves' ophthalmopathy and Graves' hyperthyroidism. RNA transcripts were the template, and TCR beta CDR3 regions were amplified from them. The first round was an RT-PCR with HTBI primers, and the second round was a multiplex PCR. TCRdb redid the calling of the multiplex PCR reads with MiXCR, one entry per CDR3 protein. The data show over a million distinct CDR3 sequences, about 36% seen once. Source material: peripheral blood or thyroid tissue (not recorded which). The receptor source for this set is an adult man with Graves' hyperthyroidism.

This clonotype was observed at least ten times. Here the CDR3 reads CASSLEVVGSYEQYF. CDR3 coding DNA: TGCGCCAGCAGCTTGGAGGTAGTGGGCTCCTACGAGCAGTACTTC. V is TRBV5-1 and J is TRBJ2-7; D remains unclear. The CDR3 runs 15 residues. CDR1 is SGHRS and CDR2 is YFSETQ in the germline V gene. The V gene lost 0 bases and the J gene lost 0 bases, with 10 bases spanning the gap.

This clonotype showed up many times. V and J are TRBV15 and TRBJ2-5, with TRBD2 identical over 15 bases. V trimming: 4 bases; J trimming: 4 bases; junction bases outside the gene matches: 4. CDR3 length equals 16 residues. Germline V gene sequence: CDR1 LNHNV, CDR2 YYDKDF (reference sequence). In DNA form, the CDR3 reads TGTGCCACCAGCAACGGGGGACTAGCGGGAGGAGAGACCCAGTACTTC. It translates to CATSNGGLAGGETQYF. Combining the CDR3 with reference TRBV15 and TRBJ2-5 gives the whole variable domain DAMVIQNPRYQVTQFGKPVTLSCSQTLNHNVMYWYQQKSSQAPKLLFHYYDKDFNNEADTPDNFQSRRPNTSFCFLDIRSPGLGDTAMYLCATSNGGLAGGETQYFGPGTRLLVL.

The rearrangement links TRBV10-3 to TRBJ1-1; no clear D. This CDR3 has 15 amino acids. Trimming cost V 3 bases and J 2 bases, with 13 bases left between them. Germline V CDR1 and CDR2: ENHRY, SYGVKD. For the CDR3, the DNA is TGTGCCATCAGTGAACAGTCTTCGAGCAACACTGAAGCTTTCTTT. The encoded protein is CAISEQSSSNTEAFF.

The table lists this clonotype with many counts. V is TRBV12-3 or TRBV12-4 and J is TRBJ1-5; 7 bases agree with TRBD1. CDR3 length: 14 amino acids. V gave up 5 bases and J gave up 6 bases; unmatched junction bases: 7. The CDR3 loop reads CASSTGQRAQPQHF. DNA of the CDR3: TGTGCCAGCAGTACGGGACAGCGGGCTCAGCCCCAGCATTTT.

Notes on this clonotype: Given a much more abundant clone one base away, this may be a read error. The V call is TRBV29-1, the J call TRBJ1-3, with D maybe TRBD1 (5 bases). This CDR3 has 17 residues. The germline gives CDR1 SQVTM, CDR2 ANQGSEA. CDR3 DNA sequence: TGCAGTGCTGGAGACTACTTGACAGTCTCCTCTGGAAACACCATATATTTT. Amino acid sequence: CSAGDYLTVSSGNTIYF. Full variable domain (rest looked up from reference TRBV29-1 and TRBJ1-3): SAVISQKPSRDICQRGTSLTIQCQVDSQVTMMFWYRQQPGQSLTLIATANQGSEATYESGFVIDKFPISRPNLTFSTLTVSNMSPEDSSIYLCSAGDYLTVSSGNTIYFGEGSWLTVV.

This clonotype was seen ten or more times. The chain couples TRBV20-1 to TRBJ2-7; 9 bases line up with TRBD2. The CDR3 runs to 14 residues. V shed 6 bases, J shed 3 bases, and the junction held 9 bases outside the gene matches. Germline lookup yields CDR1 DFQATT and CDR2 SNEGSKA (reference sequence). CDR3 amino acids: CSALLAGSSYEQYF. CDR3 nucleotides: TGCAGTGCCCTTCTAGCGGGGTCAAGCTACGAGCAGTACTTC.

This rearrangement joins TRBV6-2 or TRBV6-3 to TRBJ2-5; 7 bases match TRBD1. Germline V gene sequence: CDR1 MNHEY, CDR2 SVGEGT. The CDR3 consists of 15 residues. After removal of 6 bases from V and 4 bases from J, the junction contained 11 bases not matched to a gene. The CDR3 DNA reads TGTGCCAGCAGCGGACAGGATTTGGGTGCAGAGACCCAGTACTTC. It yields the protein CASSGQDLGAETQYF.

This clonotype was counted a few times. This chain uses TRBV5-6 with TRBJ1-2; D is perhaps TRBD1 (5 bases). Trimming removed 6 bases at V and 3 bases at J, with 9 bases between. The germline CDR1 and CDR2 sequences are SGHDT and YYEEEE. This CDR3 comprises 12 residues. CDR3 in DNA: TGTGCCAGCACCGAGACAGACTATGGCTACACCTTC. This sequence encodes CASTETDYGYTF.

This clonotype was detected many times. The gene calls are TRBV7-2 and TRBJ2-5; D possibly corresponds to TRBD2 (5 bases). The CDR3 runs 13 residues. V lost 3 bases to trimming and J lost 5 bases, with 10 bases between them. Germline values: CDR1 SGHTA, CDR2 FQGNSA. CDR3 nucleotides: TGTGCCAGCAGCTTTACTAGTATGGAGACCCAGTACTTC. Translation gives CASSFTSMETQYF. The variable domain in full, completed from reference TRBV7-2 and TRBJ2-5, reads GAGVSQSPSNKVTEKGKDVELRCDPISGHTALYWYRQSLGQGLEFLIYFQGNSAPDKSGLPSDRFSAERTGGSVSTLTIQRTQQEDSAVYLCASSFTSMETQYFGPGTRLLVL.

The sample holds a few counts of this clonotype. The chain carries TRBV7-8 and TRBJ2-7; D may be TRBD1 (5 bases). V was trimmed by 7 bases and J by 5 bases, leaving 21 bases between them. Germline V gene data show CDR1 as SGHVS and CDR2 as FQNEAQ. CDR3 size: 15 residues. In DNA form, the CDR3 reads TGTGCCAGCAAGTACGATCCGAACAGGCTCGACGAGCAGTACTTC. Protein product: CASKYDPNRLDEQYF.